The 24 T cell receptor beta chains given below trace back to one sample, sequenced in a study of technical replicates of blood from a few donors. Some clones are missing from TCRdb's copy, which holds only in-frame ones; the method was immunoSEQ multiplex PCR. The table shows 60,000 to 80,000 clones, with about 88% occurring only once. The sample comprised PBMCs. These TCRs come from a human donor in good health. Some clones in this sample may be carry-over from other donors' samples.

The CDR3 region has the DNA TGTGCCAGCAGTTACTCGAAGGGGGCCTACGAGCAGTACTTC. It specifies CASSYSKGAYEQYF. V gene TRBV6-5 combines with J gene TRBJ2-7, with D tentatively TRBD1 (6 bases). In germline, CDR1 is MNHEY, CDR2 SVGAGI. Trimming took off 0 bases at V and 2 bases at J, with 8 bases between the two ends. The CDR3 length is 14 residues.

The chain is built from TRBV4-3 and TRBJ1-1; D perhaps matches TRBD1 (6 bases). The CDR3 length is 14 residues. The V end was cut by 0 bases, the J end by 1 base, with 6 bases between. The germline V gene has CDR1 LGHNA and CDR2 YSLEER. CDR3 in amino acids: CASSQETGNTEAFF. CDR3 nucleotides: TGCGCCAGCAGCCAAGAGACAGGGAACACTGAAGCTTTCTTT.

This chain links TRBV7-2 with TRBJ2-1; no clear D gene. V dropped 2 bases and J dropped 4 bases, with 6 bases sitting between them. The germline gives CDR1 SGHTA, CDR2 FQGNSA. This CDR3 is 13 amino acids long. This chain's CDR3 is CASSLREYNEQFF. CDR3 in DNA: TGTGCCAGCAGCTTACGAGAGTACAATGAGCAGTTCTTC.

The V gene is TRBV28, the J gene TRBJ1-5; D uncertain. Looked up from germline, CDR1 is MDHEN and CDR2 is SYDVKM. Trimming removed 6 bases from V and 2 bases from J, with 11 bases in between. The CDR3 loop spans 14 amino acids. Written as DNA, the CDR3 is TGTGCCAGCAGGGCAGTGAGGGGCAATCAGCCCCAGCATTTT. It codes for CASRAVRGNQPQHF.

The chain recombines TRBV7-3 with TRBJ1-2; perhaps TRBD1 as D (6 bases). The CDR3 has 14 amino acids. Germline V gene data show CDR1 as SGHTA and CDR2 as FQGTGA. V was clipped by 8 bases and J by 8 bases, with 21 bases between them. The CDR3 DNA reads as TGTGCCAGCGGCCTTAGTCGGGACACCCACGGCTACACCTTC. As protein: CASGLSRDTHGYTF.

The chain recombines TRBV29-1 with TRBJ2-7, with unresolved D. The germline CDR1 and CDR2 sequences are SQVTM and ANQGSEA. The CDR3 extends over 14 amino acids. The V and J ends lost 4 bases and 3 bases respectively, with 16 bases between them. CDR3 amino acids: CSVAQQVAGYEQYF. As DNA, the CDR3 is TGCAGCGTTGCCCAACAAGTGGCTGGCTACGAGCAGTACTTC.

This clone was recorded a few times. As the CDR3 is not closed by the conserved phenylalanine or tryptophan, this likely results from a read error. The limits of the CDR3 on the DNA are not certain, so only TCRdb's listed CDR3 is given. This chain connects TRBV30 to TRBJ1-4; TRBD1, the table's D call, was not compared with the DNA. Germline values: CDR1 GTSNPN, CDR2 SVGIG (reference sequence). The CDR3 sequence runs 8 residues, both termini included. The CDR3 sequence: CACRTGVI.

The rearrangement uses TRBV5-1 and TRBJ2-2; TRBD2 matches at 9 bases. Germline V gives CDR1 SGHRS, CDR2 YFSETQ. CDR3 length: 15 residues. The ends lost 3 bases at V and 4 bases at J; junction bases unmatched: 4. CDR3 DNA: TGCGCCAGCAGCTGGGGACTAGCCACCACCGGGGAGCTGTTTTTT. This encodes CASSWGLATTGELFF. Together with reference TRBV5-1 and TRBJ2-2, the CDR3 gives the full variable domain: KAGVTQTPRYLIKTRGQQVTLSCSPISGHRSVSWYQQTPGQGLQFLFEYFSETQRNKGNFPGRFSGRQFSNSRSEMNVSTLELGDSALYLCASSWGLATTGELFFGEGSRLTVL.

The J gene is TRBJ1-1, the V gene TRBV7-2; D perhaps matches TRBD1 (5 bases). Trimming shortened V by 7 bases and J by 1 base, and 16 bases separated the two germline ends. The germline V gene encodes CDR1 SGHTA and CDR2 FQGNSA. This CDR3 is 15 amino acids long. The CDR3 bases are TGTGCCAGCACCCCCTGGCAGGGCACGAACACTGAAGCTTTCTTT. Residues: CASTPWQGTNTEAFF.

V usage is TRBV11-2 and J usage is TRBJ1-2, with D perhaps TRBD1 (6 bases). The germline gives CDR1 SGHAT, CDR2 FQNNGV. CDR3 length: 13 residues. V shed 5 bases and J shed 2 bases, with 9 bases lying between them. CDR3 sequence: CASSRTENYGYTF. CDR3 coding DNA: TGTGCCAGCAGCCGGACAGAAAACTATGGCTACACCTTC.

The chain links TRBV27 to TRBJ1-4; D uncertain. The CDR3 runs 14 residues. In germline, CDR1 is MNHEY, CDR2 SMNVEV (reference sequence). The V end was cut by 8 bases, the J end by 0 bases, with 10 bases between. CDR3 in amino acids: CASRRGSTNEKLFF. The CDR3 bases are TGTGCCAGCCGGCGGGGATCAACTAATGAAAAACTGTTTTTT.

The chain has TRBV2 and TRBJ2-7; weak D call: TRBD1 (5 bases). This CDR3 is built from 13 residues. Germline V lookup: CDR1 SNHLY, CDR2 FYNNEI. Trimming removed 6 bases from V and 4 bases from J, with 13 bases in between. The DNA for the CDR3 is TGTGCCAGCAGAAAAGGGGCAGGATACGAGCAGTACTTC. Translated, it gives CASRKGAGYEQYF.

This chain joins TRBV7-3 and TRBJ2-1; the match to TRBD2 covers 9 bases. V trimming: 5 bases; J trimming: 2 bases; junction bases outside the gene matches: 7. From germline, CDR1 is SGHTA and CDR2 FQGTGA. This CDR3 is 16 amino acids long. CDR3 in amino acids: CASSPVAGAPYNEQFF. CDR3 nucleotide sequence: TGTGCCAGCAGCCCGGTAGCGGGAGCCCCCTACAATGAGCAGTTCTTC.

CDR3 DNA: TGTGCCAGCAGTTTAAAGCGGGAGAGGAATGAGCAGTTCTTC. Protein sequence: CASSLKRERNEQFF. The V and J genes are TRBV27 and TRBJ2-1; the match to TRBD2 covers 8 bases. Trimming removed 2 bases from V and 7 bases from J; junction bases left unmatched: 4. The CDR3 is 14 amino acids. Germline V lookup: CDR1 MNHEY, CDR2 SMNVEV (reference sequence).

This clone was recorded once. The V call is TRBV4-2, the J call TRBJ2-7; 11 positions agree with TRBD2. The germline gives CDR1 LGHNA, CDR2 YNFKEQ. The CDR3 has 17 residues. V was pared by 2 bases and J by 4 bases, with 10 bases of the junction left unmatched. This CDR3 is CASSQSSLAGGVYEQYF. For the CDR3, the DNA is TGTGCCAGCAGCCAATCGTCTCTAGCGGGAGGTGTTTACGAGCAGTACTTC.

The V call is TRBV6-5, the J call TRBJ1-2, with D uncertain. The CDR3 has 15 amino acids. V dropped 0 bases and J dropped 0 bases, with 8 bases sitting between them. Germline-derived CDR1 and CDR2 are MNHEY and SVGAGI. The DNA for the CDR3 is TGTGCCAGCAGTTACTCGTGGCAGGCTAACTATGGCTACACCTTC. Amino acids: CASSYSWQANYGYTF.

CDR3 sequence reads: CASSLRAGGPTGELFF. The CDR3 DNA follows: TGTGCCAGCAGTTTGAGGGCGGGGGGGCCCACCGGGGAGCTGTTTTTT. The chain joins TRBV6-5 to TRBJ2-2; 9 nucleotides line up with TRBD2. The germline V gene encodes CDR1 MNHEY and CDR2 SVGAGI. The V gene end was trimmed by 4 bases and the J gene end by 4 bases; junction bases not matched to a gene: 7. CDR3 size: 16 residues.

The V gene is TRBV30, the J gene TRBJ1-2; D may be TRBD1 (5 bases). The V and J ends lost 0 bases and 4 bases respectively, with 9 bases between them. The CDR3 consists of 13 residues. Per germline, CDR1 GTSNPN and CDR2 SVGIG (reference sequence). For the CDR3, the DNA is TGTGCCTGGAGTGTAGCGGGGGGCTATGGCTACACCTTC. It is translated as CAWSVAGGYGYTF.

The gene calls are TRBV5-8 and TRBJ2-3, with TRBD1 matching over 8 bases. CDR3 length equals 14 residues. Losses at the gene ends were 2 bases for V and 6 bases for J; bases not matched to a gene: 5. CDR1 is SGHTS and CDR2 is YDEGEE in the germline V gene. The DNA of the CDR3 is TGTGCCAGCAGCTTTCCGGCAGGGGGCGATACGCAGTATTTT. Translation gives CASSFPAGGDTQYF.

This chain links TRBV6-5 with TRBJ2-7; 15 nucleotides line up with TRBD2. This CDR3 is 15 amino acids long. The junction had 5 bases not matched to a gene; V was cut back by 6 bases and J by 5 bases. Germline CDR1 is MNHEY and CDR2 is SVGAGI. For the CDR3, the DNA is TGTGCCAGCAGCCGGGGGACTAGCGGGAGGAACGAGCAGTACTTC. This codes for CASSRGTSGRNEQYF.

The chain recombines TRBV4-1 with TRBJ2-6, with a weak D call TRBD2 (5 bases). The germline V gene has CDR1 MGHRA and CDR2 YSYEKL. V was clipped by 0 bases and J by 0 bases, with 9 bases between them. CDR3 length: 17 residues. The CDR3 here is CASSQDRDYSGANVLTF. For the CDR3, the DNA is TGCGCCAGCAGCCAAGATCGGGATTACTCTGGGGCCAACGTCCTGACTTTC.

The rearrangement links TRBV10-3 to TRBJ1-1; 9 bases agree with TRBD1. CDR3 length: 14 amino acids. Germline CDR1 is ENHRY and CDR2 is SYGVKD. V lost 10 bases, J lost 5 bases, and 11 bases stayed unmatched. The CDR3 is CATRPDRGRTEAFF. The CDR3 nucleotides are TGTGCCACCCGACCTGACAGGGGGAGGACTGAAGCTTTCTTT.

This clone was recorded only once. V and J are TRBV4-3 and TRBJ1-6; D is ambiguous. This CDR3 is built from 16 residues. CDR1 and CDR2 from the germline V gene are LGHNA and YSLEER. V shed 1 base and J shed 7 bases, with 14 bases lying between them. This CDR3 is CASSQVRGSGNSPLHF. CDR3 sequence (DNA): TGCGCCAGCAGCCAAGTACGGGGAAGCGGGAATTCACCCCTCCACTTT.

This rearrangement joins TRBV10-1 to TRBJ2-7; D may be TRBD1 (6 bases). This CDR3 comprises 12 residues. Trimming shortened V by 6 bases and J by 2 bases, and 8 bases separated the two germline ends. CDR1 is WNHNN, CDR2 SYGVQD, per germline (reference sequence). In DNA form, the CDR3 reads TGCGCCAGCAGGGACAGCACCTACGAGCAGTACTTC. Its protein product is CASRDSTYEQYF.